The present T cell receptor (beta chain) was sequenced within a study of T cells in Graves' hyperthyroidism and ophthalmopathy. Germline V lookup: CDR1 SGHTA, CDR2 FQGTGA. The V gene end was trimmed by 11 bases and the J gene end by 8 bases; junction bases not matched to a gene: 16. The CDR3 consists of 15 residues. TCR beta CDR3 region amplification was performed from RNA transcripts. TCR CDR3 underwent first-round RT-PCR with the HTBI primer set. TCRdb re-analysed the multiplex PCR reads in MiXCR, keeping a single row per CDR3 protein. The sample includes 300,000 to 450,000 distinct CDR3 sequences, about a sixth seen only once; the top ten take around 30%. Used for diagnoses were clinical symptoms, serum thyroxine and TRAb, thyroid ultrasound and orbital computed tomography.

The V gene is TRBV7-3, the J gene TRBJ2-3, with 10 bases identical to TRBD2. This TCR came from a young woman with Graves' hyperthyroidism that later progressed to Graves' ophthalmopathy. Sequenced: blood. The CDR3 DNA is TGTGCCCGCCCTGGGGGTCTAGCGGGAGCGGTTACGCAGTATTTT. Protein product: CARPGGLAGAVTQYF.